The clone carrying this T cell receptor (beta chain) has only one observation. The target antigen is unknown. This specimen comes from a study of T cell repertoires in cytomegalovirus infection. Study context: CMV infection together with matching HLA type was indicated by public TCR beta signatures.

The study, taken as a whole, reports: It was HLA-C-restricted CMV-specific TCR beta clonotypes that dominated the response ex vivo. Cumulative frequency of public TCR beta families picked out carriers of CMV plus the relevant HLA.

The CDR3 consists of 12 residues. Looked up from germline, CDR1 is SQVTM and CDR2 is ANQGSEA. MiXCR, run by TCRdb on the reads, gives a single entry per CDR3 protein. The sample gives more than 150,000 distinct CDR3 sequences, approximately 28% of which show up once; roughly 31% is in the top ten. The source is a human donor in good health (CMV status not recorded). Some clones in this sample may be carry-over from other donors' samples. This chain joins TRBV29-1 and TRBJ2-5, with D tentatively TRBD1 (6 bases). The source material was PBMCs. This chain's CDR3 is CGGLQGQETQYF. The CDR3, as DNA: TGCGGCGGCCTACAGGGTCAAGAGACCCAGTACTTC.